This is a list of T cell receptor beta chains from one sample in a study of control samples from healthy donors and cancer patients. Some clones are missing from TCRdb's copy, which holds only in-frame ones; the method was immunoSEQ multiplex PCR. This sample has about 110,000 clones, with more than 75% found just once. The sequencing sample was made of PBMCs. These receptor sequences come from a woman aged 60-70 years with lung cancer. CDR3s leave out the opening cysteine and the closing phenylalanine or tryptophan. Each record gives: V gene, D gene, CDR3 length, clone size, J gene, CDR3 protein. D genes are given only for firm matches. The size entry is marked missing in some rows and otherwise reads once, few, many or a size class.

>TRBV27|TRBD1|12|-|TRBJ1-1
ASSIYRGNTEAF
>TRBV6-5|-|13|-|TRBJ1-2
ASSYGPTNRRGYT
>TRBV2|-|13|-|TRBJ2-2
ASTEFRDLTGELF
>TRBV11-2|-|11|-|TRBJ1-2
ASSLVDDGGYT
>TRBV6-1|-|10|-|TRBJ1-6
ASSERYSPLH
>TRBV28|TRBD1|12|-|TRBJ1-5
ASSPTGGVQPQH
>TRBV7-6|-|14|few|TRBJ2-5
ASSGRGVLGKETQY
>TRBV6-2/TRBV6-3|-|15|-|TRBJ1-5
ASSYVPRLGHNQPQH
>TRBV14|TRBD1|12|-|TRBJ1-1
ASSQHLQGAEAF
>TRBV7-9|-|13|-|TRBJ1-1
ASSWEGGQTTEAF
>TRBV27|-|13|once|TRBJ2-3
ASSLYGLLTDTQY
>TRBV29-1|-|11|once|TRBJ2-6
GSTGSGANVLT
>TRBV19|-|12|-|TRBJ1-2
ASSSRDTVYGYT
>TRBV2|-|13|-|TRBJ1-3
ASSEGRRAGNTIY
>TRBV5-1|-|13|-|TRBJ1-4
ASSPGRNLNEKLF
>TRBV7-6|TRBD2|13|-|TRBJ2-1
ASSQSSGSYNEQF
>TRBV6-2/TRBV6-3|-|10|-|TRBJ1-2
ASSSLNYGYT
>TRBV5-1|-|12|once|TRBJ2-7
ASSGDPSSYEQY
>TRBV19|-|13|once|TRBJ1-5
ASSIGGAGNQPQH
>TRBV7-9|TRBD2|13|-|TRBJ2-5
ASSLRAGRQETQY
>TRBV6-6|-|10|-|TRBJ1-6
ASSYSDSPLH
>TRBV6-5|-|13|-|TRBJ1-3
ASSFGSPSGNTIY
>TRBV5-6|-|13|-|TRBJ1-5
ASSFKRDSNQPQH
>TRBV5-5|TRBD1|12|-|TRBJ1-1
ASSWGQTNTEAF
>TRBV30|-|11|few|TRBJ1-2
AWNFFSGGGYT